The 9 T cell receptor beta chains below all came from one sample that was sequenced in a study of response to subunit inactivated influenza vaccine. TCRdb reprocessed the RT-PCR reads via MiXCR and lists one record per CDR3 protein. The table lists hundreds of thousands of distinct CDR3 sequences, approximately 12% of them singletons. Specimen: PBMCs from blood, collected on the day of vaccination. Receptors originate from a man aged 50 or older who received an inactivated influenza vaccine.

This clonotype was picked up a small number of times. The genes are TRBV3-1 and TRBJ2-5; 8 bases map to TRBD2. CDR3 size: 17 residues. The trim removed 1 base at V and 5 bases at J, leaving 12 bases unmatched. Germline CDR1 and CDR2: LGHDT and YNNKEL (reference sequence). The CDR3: CASSQVRSGRSGETQYF. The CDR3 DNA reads TGTGCCAGCAGCCAAGTCCGGAGCGGGAGATCGGGGGAGACCCAGTACTTC.

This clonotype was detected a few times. The CDR3, as DNA: TGTGCCAGCAGCTTGCGCCGGCCGGGAGACGTCGCCGGGGAGCTGTTTTTT. Translated: CASSLRRPGDVAGELFF. The chain carries TRBV7-2 and TRBJ2-2, with a tentative D call TRBD2 (6 bases). Trimming pared 3 bases from V and 6 bases from J, leaving 20 bases between. CDR1 is SGHTA and CDR2 is FQGNSA in the germline V gene. This CDR3 contains 17 residues.

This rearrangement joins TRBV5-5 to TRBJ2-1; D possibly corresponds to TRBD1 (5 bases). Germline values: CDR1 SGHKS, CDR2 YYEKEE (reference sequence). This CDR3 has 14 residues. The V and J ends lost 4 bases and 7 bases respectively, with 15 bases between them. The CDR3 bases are TGTGCCAGCAGCCGCCTTTTGACAGTTAATGAGCAGTTCTTC. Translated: CASSRLLTVNEQFF.

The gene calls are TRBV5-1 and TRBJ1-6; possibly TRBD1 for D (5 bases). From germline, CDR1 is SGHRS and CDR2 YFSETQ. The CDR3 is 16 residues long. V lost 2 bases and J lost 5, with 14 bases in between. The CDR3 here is CASSLTTGRNNSPLHF. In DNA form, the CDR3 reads TGCGCCAGCAGCTTAACAACAGGACGTAATAATTCACCCCTCCACTTT.

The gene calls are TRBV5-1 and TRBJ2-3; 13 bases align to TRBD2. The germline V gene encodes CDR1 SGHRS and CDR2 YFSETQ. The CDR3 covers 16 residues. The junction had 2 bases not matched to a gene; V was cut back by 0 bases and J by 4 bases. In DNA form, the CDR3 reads TGCGCCAGCAGCTTGGGGACTAGCGGGGGACCAGATACGCAGTATTTT. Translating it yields CASSLGTSGGPDTQYF. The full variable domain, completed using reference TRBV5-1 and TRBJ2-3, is KAGVTQTPRYLIKTRGQQVTLSCSPISGHRSVSWYQQTPGQGLQFLFEYFSETQRNKGNFPGRFSGRQFSNSRSEMNVSTLELGDSALYLCASSLGTSGGPDTQYFGPGTRLTVL.

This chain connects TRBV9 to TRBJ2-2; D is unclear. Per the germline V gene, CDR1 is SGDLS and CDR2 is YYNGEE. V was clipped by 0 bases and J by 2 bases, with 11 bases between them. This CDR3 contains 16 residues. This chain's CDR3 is CASSVVATSNTGELFF. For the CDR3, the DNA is TGTGCCAGCAGCGTAGTGGCGACAAGTAACACCGGGGAGCTGTTTTTT.

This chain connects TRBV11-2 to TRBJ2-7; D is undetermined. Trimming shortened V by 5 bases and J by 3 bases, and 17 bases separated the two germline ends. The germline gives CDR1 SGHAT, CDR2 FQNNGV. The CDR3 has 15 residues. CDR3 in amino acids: CASSVPVQNLYEQYF. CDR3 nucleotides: TGTGCCAGCAGCGTACCGGTACAGAACCTCTACGAGCAGTACTTC.

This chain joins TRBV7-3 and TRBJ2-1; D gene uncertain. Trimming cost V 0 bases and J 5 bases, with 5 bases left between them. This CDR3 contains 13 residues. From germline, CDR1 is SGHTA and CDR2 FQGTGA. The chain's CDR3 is CASSLTGDNEQFF. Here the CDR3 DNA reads TGTGCCAGCAGCTTAACTGGCGACAATGAGCAGTTCTTC.

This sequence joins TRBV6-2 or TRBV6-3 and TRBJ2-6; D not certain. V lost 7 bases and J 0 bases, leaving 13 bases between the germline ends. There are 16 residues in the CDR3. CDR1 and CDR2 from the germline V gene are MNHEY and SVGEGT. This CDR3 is CASTDSLGSGANVLTF. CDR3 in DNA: TGTGCCAGCACCGACTCTTTGGGCTCTGGGGCCAACGTCCTGACTTTC.